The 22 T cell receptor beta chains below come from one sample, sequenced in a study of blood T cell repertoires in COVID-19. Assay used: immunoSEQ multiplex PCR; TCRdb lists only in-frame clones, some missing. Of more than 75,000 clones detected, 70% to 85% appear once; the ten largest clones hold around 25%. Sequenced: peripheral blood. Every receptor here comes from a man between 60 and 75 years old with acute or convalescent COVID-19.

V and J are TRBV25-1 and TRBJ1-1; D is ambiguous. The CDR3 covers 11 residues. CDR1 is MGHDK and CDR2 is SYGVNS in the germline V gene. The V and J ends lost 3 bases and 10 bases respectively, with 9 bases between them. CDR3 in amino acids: CASSDWFGAFF. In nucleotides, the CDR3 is TGTGCCAGCAGTGACTGGTTCGGAGCTTTCTTT.

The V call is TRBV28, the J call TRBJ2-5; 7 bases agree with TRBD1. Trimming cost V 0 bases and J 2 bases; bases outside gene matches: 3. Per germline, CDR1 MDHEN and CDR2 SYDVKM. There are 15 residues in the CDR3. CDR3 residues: CASSLWWGQQETQYF. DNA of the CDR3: TGTGCCAGCAGTTTATGGTGGGGACAGCAAGAGACCCAGTACTTC.

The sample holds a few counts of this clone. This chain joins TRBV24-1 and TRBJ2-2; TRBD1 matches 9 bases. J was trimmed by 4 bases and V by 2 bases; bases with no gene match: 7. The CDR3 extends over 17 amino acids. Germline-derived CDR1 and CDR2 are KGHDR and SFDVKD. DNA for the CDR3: TGTGCCACCAGTGATTCAACAGGGGGCGCGAGCACCGGGGAGCTGTTTTTT. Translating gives CATSDSTGGASTGELFF.

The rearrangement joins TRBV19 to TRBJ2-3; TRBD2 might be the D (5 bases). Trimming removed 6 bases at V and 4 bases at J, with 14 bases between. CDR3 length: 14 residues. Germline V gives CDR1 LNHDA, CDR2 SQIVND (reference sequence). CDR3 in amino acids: CASRLVGQSDTQYF. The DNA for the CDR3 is TGTGCCAGTAGACTAGTCGGTCAATCAGATACGCAGTATTTT.

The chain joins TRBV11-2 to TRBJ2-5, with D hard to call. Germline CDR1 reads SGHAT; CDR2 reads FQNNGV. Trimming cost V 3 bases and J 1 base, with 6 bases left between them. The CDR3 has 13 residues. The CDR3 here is CASSFTTQETQYF. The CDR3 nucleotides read TGTGCCAGCAGCTTCACAACCCAAGAGACCCAGTACTTC.

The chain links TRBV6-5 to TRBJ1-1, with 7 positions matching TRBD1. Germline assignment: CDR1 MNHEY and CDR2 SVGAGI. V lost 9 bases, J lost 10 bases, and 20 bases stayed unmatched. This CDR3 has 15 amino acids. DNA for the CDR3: TGTGCCAGTTTAGCCGGGACAGCGGATCCTCGGGGAGCTTTCTTT. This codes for CASLAGTADPRGAFF.

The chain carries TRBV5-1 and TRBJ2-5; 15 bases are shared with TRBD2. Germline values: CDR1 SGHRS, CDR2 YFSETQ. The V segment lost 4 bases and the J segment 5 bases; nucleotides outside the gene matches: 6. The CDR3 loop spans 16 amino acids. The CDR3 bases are TGCGCCAGCAGCGGCGGACTAGCGGGGGGGCCTGAGACCCAGTACTTC. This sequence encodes CASSGGLAGGPETQYF.

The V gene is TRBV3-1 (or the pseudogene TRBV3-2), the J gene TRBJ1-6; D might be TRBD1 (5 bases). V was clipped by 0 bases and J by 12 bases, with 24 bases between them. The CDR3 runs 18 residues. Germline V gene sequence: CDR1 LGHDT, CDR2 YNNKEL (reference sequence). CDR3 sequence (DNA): TGTGCCAGCAGCCAAGATTCTGGTCAGGGAATCTCTTCAAAACCCCTCCACTTT. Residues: CASSQDSGQGISSKPLHF.

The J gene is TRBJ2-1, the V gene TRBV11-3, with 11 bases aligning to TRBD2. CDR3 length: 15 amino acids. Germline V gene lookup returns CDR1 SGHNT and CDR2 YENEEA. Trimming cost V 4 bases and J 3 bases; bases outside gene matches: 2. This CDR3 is CASSSTSGVYNEQFF. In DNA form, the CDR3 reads TGTGCCAGCAGCTCGACTAGCGGGGTCTACAATGAGCAGTTCTTC.

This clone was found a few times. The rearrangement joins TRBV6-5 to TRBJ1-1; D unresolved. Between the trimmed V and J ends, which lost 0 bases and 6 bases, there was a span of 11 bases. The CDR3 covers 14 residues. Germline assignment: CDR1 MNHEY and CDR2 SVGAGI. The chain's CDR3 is CASSYSKRVSEAFF. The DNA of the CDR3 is TGTGCCAGCAGTTACTCGAAGAGGGTTTCTGAAGCTTTCTTT.

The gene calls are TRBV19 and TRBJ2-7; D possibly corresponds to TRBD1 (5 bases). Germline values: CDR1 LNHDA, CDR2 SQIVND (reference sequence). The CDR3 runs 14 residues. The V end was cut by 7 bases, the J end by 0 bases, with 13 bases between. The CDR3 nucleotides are TGTGCCAGTAAGAGGACAAAAGACTCCTACGAGCAGTACTTC. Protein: CASKRTKDSYEQYF.

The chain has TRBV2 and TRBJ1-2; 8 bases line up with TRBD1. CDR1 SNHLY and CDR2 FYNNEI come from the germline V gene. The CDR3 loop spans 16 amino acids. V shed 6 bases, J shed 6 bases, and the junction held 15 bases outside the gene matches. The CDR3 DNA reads TGTGCCAGCAGCGAATACCGGACAGGGAGGGACGATGGCTACACCTTC. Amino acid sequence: CASSEYRTGRDDGYTF.

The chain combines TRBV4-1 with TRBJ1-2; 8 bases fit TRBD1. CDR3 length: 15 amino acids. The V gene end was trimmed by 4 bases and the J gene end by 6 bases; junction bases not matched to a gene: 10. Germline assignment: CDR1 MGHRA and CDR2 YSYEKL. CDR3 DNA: TGCGCCAGCAGCCTGAGACAGGGGTTAGTAGATGGCTACACCTTC. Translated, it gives CASSLRQGLVDGYTF.

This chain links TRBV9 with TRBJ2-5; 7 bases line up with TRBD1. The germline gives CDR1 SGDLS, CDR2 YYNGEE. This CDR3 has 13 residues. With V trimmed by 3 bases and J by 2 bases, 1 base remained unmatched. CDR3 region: CASSGGQQETQYF. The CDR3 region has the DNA TGTGCCAGCAGCGGGGGACAGCAAGAGACCCAGTACTTC.

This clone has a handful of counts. In DNA form, the CDR3 reads TGTGCCTGGAGTCTACCCGCCCTGGGGGCGCCTGAAGCTTTCTTT. As protein: CAWSLPALGAPEAFF. The chain couples TRBV30 to TRBJ1-1; weak D call: TRBD1 (6 bases). The germline CDR1 and CDR2 sequences are GTSNPN and SVGIG (reference sequence). The CDR3 spans 15 residues. The V end was cut by 2 bases, the J end by 6 bases, with 19 bases between. Together with reference TRBV30 and TRBJ1-1, the CDR3 gives the full variable domain: SQTIHQWPATLVQPVGSPLSLECTVEGTSNPNLYWYRQAAGRGLQLLFYSVGIGQISSEVPQNLSASRPQDRQFILSSKKLLLSDSGFYLCAWSLPALGAPEAFFGQGTRLTVV.

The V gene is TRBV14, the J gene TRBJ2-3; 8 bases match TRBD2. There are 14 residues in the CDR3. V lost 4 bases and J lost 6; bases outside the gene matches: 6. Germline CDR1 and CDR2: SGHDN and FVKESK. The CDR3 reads CASSPGGAFDTQYF. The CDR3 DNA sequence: TGTGCCAGCAGCCCCGGGGGGGCGTTTGATACGCAGTATTTT.

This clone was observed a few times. The CDR3, as DNA: TGTGCCAGTGAGAGAGGGAATCGCAATCAGCCCCAGCATTTT. Translation: CASERGNRNQPQHF. The rearrangement uses TRBV19 and TRBJ1-5, with unresolved D. The CDR3 loop spans 14 amino acids. The germline gives CDR1 LNHDA, CDR2 SQIVND (reference sequence). The V and J ends lost 8 bases and 2 bases respectively, with 13 bases between them.

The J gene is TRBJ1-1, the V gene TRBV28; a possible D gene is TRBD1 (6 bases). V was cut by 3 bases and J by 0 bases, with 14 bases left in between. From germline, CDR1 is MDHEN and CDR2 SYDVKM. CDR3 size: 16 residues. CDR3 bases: TGTGCCAGCAGTTTTGGGGGGGCGGCTATGAACACTGAAGCTTTCTTT. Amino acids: CASSFGGAAMNTEAFF.

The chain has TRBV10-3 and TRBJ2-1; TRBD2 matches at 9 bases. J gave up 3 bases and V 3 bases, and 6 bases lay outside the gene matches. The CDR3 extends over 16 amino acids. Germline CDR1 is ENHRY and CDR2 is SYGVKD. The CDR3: CAISDVGTSIYNEQFF. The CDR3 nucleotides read TGTGCCATCAGTGACGTCGGGACTAGCATCTACAATGAGCAGTTCTTC.

CDR3 bases: TGTGCCAGCAGCTCTCTTCAAGAGACCCAGTACTTC. Translating gives CASSSLQETQYF. This chain uses TRBV2 with TRBJ2-5, with D hard to call. Germline-derived CDR1 and CDR2 are SNHLY and FYNNEI. The V and J ends lost 6 bases and 2 bases respectively, with 7 bases between them. The CDR3 consists of 12 residues.

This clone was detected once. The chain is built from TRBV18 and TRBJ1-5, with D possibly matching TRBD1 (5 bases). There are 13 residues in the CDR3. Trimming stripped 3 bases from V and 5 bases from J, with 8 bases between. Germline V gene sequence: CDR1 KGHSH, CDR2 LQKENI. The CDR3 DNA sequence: TGTGCCAGCTCACCGGGGGGAGATCAGCCCCAGCATTTT. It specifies CASSPGGDQPQHF.

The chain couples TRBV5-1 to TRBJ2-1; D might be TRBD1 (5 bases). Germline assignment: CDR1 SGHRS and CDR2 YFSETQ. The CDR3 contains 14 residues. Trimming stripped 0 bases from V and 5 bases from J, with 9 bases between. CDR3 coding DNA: TGCGCCAGCAGCTTGGCGGACAAAAACAATGAGCAGTTCTTC. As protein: CASSLADKNNEQFF.